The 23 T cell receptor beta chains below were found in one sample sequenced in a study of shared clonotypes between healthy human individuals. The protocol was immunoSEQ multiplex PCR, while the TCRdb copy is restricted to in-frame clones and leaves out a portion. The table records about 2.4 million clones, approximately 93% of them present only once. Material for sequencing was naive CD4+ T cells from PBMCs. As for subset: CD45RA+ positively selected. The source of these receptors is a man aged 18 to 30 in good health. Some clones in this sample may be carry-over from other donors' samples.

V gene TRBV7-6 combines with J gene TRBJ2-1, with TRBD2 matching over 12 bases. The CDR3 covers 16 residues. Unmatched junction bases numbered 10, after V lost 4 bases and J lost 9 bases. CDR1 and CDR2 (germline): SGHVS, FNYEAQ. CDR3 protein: CASSSIGTSGLAEQFF. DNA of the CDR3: TGTGCCAGCAGCTCAATAGGGACTAGCGGGTTAGCTGAGCAGTTCTTC.

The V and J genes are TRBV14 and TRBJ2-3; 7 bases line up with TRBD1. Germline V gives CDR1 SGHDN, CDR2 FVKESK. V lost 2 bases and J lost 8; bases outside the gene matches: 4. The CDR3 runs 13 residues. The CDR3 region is CASSQQGVSTQYF. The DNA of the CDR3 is TGTGCCAGCAGCCAACAGGGGGTCTCTACGCAGTATTTT. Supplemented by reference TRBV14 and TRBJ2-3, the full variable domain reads EAGVTQFPSHSVIEKGQTVTLRCDPISGHDNLYWYRRVMGKEIKFLLHFVKESKQDESGMPNNRFLAERTGGTYSTLKVQPAELEDSGVYFCASSQQGVSTQYFGPGTRLTVL.

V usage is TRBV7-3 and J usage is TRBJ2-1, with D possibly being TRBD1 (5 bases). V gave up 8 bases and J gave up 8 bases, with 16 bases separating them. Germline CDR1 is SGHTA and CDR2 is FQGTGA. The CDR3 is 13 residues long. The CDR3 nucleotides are TGTGCCAGCGCTTTCAGGGCGTGGGATGAGCAGTTCTTC. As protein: CASAFRAWDEQFF.

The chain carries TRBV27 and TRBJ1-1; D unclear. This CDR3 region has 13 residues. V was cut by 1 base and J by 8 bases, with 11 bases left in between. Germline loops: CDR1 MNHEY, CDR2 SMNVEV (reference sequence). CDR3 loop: CASSLYSAPEAFF. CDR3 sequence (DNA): TGTGCCAGCAGTTTATACAGCGCTCCCGAAGCTTTCTTT.

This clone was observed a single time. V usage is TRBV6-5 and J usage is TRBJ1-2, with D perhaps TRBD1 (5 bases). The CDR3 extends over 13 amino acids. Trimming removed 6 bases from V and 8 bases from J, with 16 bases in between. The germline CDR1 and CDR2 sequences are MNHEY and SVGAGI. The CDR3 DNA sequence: TGTGCCAGCAGCAACTTCATGGGGGAAGGCTACACCTTC. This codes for CASSNFMGEGYTF.

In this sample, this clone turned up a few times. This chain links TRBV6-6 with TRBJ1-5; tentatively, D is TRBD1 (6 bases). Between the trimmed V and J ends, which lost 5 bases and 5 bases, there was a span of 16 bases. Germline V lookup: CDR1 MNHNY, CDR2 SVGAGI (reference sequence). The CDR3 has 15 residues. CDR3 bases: TGTGCCAGCAGTCAGCAGGGGTCTTACTATCAGCCCCAGCATTTT. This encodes CASSQQGSYYQPQHF.

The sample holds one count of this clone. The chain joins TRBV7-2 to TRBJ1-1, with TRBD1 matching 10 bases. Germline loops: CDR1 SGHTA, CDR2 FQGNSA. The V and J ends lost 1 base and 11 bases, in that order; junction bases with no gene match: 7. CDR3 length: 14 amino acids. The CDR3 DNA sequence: TGTGCCAGCAGCTTAGAAACCGGGACAGGGGTGGCTTTCTTT. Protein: CASSLETGTGVAFF. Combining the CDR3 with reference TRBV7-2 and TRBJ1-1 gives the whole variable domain GAGVSQSPSNKVTEKGKDVELRCDPISGHTALYWYRQSLGQGLEFLIYFQGNSAPDKSGLPSDRFSAERTGGSVSTLTIQRTQQEDSAVYLCASSLETGTGVAFFGQGTRLTVV.

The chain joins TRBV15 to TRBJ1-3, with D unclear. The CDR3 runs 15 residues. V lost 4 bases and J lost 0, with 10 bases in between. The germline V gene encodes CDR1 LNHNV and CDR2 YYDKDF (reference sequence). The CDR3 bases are TGTGCCACCAGCAAAGACGGACGCTCTGGAAACACCATATATTTT. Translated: CATSKDGRSGNTIYF.

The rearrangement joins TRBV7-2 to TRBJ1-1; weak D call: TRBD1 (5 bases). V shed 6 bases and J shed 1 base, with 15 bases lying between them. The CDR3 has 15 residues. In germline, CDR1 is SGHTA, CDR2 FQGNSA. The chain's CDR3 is CASRSTGGANTEAFF. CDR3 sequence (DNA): TGTGCCAGCAGATCTACCGGGGGAGCGAACACTGAAGCTTTCTTT.

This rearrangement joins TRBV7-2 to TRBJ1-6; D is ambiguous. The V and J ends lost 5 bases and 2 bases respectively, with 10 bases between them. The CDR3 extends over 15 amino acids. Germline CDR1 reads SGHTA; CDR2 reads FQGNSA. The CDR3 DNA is TGTGCCAGCAGCCAGAGGGTTACCTATAATTCACCCCTCCACTTT. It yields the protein CASSQRVTYNSPLHF.

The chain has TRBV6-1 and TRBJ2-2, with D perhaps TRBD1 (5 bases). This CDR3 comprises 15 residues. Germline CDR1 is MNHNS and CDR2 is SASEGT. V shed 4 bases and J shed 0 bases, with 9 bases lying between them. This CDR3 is CASSVTATNTGELFF. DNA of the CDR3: TGTGCCAGCAGTGTGACAGCTACGAACACCGGGGAGCTGTTTTTT.

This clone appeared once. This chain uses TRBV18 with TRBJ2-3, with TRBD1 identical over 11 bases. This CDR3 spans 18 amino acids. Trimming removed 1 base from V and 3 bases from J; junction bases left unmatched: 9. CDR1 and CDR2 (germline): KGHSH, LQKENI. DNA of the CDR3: TGTGCCAGCTCACCACTCGCTCGGACAGGGGGCAGAACAGATACGCAGTATTTT. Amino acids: CASSPLARTGGRTDTQYF.

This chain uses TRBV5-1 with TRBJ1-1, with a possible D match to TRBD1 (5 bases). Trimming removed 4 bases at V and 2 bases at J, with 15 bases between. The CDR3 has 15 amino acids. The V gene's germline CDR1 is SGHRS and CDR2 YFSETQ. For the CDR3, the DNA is TGCGCCAGCAGCCATCCTCCCGACAGAAACACTGAAGCTTTCTTT. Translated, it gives CASSHPPDRNTEAFF.

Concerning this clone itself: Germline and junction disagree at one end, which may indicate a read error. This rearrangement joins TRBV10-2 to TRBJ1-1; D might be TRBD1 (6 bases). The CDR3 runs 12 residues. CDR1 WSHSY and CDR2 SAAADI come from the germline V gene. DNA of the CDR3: TGCGCCAGCAGTGAGTCTGAGGGGGAAGGTTTCTTT. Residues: CASSESEGEGFF.

The CDR3 sequence: CASSEFSGAMNTEAFF. The CDR3 region has the DNA TGTGCCAGCAGTGAATTTTCAGGGGCGATGAACACTGAAGCTTTCTTT. The V call is TRBV6-1, the J call TRBJ1-1; possible D gene TRBD1, 6 bases. The V end lost 2 bases, the J end lost 0 bases, and 13 bases lay between the germline ends. CDR1 and CDR2 from the germline V gene are MNHNS and SASEGT. The CDR3 covers 16 residues.

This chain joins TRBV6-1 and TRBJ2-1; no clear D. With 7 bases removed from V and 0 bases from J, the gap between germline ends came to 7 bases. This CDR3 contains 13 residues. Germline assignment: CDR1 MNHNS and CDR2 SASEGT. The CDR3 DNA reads TGTGCCAGCAAATCACCCTCCTACAATGAGCAGTTCTTC. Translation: CASKSPSYNEQFF.

The CDR3 sequence is CASSLYMGWGPEAFF. The CDR3 DNA follows: TGTGCCAGCAGTTTATATATGGGGTGGGGGCCTGAAGCTTTCTTT. The chain combines TRBV28 with TRBJ1-1, with D maybe TRBD1 (6 bases). Trimming removed 1 base from V and 6 bases from J, with 15 bases in between. From germline, CDR1 is MDHEN and CDR2 SYDVKM. The CDR3 consists of 15 residues.

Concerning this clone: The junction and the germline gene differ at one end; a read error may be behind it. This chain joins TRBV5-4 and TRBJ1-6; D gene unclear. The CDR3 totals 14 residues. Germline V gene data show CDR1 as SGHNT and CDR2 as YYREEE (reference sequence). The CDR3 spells CASSLDTNNSPLHF. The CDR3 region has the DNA TGTGCCAGCAGCTTAGACACCAATAATTCGCCCCTCCACTTT.

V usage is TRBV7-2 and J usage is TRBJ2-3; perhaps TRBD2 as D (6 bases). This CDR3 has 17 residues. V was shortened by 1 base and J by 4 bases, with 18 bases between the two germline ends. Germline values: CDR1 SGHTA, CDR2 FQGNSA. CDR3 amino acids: CASSLGVFGSGADTQYF. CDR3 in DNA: TGTGCCAGCAGCTTAGGAGTATTCGGGAGTGGGGCAGATACGCAGTATTTT.

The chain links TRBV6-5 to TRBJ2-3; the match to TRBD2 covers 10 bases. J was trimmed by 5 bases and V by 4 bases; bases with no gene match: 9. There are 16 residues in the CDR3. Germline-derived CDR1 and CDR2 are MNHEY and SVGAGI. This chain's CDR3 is CASSSKREGLLDTQYF. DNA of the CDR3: TGTGCCAGCAGTTCCAAGCGGGAGGGCCTTCTAGATACGCAGTATTTT.

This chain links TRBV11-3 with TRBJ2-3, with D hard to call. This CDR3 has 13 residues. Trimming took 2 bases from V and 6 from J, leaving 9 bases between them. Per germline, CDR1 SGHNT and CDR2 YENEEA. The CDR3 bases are TGTGCCAGCAGCTTAACCCCGGCGGATACGCAGTATTTT. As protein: CASSLTPADTQYF.

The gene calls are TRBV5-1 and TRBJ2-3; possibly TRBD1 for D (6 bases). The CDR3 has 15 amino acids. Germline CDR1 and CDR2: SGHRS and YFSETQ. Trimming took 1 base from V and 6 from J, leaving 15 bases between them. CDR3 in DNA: TGCGCCAGCAGCTTGTATGGACAGCAGAGTGATACGCAGTATTTT. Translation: CASSLYGQQSDTQYF.

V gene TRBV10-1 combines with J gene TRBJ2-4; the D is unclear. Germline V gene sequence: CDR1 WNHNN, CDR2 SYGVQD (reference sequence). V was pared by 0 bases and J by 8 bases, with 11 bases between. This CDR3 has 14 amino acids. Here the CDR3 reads CASSESRGRDIQYF. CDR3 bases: TGCGCCAGCAGTGAGTCGCGAGGACGGGACATTCAGTACTTC.